This T cell receptor (beta chain) was sequenced during a study of blood T cell repertoires in COVID-19. In the study overall: Acute-phase and convalescent COVID-19 samples originated in the United States, Italy and Spain.

The authors' processing: Reference gene primer amplification yielded estimated nucleated cell counts. Clones were sequenced by immunoSEQ multiplex PCR, and TCRdb holds only the in-frame ones, with some missing. The DNA gave D and trimming, while V, J and clone size come from that table. The top ten hold 22% of the sample, which has about 170,000 clones, around 80% seen once. CDR1 MNHEY and CDR2 SMNVEV come from the germline V gene (reference sequence). With 4 bases clipped from V and 4 bases from J, the junction kept 6 bases outside the gene matches. The CDR3 loop spans 14 amino acids. This clone was recorded only once.

The material sequenced was peripheral blood. V is TRBV27 and J is TRBJ2-5; 7 bases match TRBD1. The clonotype comes from a woman older than 75 with acute or convalescent COVID-19. CDR3 sequence: CASSSYRGAETQYF. The CDR3 DNA reads TGTGCCAGCAGTTCCTACAGGGGAGCAGAGACCCAGTACTTC.